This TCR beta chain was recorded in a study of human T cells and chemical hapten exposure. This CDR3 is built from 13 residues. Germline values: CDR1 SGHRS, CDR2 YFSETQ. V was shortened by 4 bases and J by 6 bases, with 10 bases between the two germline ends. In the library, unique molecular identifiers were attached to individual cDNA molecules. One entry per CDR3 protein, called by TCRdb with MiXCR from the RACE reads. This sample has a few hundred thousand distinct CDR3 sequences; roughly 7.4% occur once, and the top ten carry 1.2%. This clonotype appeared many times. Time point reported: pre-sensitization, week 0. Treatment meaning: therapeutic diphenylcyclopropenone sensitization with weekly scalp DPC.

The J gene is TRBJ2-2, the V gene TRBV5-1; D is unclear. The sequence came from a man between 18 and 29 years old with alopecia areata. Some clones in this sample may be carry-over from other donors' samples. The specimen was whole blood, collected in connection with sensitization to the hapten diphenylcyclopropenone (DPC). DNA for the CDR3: TGCGCCAGCAGCCCGACCGGGCCCGGGGAGCTGTTTTTT. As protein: CASSPTGPGELFF.